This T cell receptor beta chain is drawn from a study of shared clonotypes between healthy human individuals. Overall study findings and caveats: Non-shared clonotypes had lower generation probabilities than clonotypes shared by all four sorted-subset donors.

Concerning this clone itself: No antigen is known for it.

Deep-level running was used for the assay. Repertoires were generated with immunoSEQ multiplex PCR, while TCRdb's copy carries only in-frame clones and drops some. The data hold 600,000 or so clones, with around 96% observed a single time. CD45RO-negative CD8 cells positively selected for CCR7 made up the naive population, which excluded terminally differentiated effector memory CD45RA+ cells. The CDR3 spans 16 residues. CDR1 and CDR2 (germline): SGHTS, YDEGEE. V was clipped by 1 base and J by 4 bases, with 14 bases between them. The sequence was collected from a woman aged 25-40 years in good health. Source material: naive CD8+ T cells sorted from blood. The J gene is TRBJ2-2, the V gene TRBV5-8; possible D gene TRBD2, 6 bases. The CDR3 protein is CASSLSPGDITGELFF. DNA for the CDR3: TGTGCCAGCAGCTTGAGTCCGGGAGACATCACCGGGGAGCTGTTTTTT.